A selection of T cell receptor beta chains follows, all from one sample in a study of cytomegalovirus exposure and HLA in healthy donors. Produced via immunoSEQ multiplex PCR; TCRdb's table is partial and in-frame only. The sample totals 180,000 or so clones. Sequencing was performed on PBMCs. The receptors come from a boy between 10 and 17 years old in good health and CMV-seronegative. Both conserved end residues are trimmed from each CDR3. The order of the fields is CDR3 protein, V gene.

cdr3_aa: ASSPRTGMDGELF
v_call: TRBV6-1

cdr3_aa: ASSLKGTSGGASGF
v_call: TRBV5-1

cdr3_aa: ASSLRRELSNQPQH
v_call: TRBV5-6

cdr3_aa: ASSDGQELLNTEAF
v_call: TRBV25-1

cdr3_aa: ASSPRTGLEAF
v_call: TRBV6-6

cdr3_aa: ASSHTDSLGANYGYT
v_call: TRBV18

cdr3_aa: ASLAAPTGGKLF
v_call: TRBV28

cdr3_aa: ASSPGGVETQY
v_call: TRBV11-2

cdr3_aa: ASSIQGLSYEQY
v_call: TRBV19

cdr3_aa: ASSPGGSPGDYT
v_call: TRBV7-6

cdr3_aa: ASSQESGSRAF
v_call: TRBV4-2

cdr3_aa: ASSYSQGGGRYT
v_call: TRBV6-5

cdr3_aa: ASSPITGTDEKLF
v_call: TRBV9

cdr3_aa: ASRTGNSPLH
v_call: TRBV5-4

cdr3_aa: ASSGLAGAETQY
v_call: TRBV2

cdr3_aa: ASSQDHRQRYGYT
v_call: TRBV4-1

cdr3_aa: ASRVGQGSSYEQY
v_call: TRBV5-1

cdr3_aa: ASSPGQGVPLGGYT
v_call: TRBV19

cdr3_aa: ASSLEYGAGGSGELF
v_call: TRBV7-9

cdr3_aa: ASSGTGGTDTQY
v_call: TRBV6-4

cdr3_aa: ATSRPSGGRTDTQY
v_call: TRBV15

cdr3_aa: ASSLRDSLYEQY
v_call: TRBV5-1

cdr3_aa: ASSQGVAAQETQY
v_call: TRBV14

cdr3_aa: ASSLAEFGRPDTGELF
v_call: TRBV11-2

cdr3_aa: ASSLPGTGGTGELF
v_call: TRBV5-1

cdr3_aa: ASNDRDNQPQH
v_call: TRBV19

cdr3_aa: ASKRGNQPQH
v_call: TRBV19